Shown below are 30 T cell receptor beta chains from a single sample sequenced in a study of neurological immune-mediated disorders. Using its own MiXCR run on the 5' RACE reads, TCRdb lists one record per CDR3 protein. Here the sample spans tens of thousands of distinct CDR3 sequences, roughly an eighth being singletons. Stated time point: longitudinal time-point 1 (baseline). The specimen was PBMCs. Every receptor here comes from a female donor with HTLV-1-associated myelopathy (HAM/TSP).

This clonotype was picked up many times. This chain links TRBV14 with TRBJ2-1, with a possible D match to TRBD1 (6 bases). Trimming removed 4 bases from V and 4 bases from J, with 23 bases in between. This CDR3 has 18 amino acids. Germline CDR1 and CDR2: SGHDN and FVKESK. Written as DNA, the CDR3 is TGTGCCAGCAGCCCATACTTTTTAGTCTCGGACAGATACAATGAGCAGTTCTTC. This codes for CASSPYFLVSDRYNEQFF.

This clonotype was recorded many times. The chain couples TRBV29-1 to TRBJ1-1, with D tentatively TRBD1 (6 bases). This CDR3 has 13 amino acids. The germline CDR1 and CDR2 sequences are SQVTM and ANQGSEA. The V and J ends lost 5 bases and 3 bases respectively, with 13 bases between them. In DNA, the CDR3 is TGCAGCGTTTCATACAGGGCGGACACTGAAGCTTTCTTT. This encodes CSVSYRADTEAFF. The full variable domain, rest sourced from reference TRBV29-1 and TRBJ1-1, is SAVISQKPSRDICQRGTSLTIQCQVDSQVTMMFWYRQQPGQSLTLIATANQGSEATYESGFVIDKFPISRPNLTFSTLTVSNMSPEDSSIYLCSVSYRADTEAFFGQGTRLTVV.

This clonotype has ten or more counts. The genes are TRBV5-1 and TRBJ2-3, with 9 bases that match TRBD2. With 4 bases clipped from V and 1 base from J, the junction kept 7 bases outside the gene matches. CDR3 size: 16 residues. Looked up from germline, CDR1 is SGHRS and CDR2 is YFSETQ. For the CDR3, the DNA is TGCGCCAGCAGCCAGCGGGGGGACTCGGGCACAGATACGCAGTATTTT. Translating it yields CASSQRGDSGTDTQYF.

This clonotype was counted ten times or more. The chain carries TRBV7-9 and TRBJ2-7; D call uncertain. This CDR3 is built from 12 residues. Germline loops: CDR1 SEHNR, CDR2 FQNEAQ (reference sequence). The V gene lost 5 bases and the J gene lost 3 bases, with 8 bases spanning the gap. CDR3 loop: CASSLADYEQYF. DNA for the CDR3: TGTGCCAGCAGCCTTGCGGACTACGAGCAGTACTTC.

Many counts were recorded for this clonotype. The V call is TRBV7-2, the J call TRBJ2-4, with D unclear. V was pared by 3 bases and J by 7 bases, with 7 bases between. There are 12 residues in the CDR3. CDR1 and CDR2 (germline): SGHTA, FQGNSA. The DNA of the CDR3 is TGTGCCAGCAGCTTTGAAGGGAACATTCAGTACTTC. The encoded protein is CASSFEGNIQYF.

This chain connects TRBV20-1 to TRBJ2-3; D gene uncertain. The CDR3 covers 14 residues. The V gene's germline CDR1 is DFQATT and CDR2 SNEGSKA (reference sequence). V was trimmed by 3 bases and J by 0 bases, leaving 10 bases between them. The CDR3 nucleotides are TGCAGTGCTAGTGACGTCTATAGCACAGATACGCAGTATTTT. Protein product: CSASDVYSTDTQYF.

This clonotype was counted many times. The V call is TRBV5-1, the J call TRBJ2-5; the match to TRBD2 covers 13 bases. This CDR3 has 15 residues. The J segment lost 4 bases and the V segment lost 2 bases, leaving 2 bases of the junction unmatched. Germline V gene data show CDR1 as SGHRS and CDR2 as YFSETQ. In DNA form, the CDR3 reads TGCGCCAGCAGCTTACTAGCGGGGGGGCCAGAGACCCAGTACTTC. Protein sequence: CASSLLAGGPETQYF.

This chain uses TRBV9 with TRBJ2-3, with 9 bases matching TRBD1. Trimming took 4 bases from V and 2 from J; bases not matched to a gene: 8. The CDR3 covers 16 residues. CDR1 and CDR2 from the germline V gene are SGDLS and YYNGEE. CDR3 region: CASSITGTGYTDTQYF. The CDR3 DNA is TGTGCCAGCAGCATTACCGGGACAGGGTACACAGATACGCAGTATTTT.

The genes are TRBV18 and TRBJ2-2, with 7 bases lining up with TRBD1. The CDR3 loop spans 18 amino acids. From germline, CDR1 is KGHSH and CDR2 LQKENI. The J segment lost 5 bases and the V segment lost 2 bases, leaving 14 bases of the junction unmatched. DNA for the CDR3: TGTGCCAGCTCACCAATCCGGTACGGGACAGAAGGGACCGGGGAGCTGTTTTTT. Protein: CASSPIRYGTEGTGELFF.

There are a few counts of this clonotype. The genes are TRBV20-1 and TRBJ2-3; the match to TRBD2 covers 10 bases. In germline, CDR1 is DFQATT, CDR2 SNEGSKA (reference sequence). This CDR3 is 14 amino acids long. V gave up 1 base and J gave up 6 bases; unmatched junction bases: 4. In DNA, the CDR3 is TGCAGTGCTAGAGTCAGCGGGGGGGCCGATACGCAGTATTTT. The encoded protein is CSARVSGGADTQYF.

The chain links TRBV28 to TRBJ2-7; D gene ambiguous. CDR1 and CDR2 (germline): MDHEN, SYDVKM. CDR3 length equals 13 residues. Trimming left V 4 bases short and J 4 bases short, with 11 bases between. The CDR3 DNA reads TGTGCCAGCAGTTCGAACAGTCGGTACGAGCAGTACTTC. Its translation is CASSSNSRYEQYF.

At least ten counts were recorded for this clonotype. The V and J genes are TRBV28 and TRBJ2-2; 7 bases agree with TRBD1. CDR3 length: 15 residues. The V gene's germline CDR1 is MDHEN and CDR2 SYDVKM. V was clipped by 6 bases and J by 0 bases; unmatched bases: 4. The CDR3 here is CASSHGTANTGELFF. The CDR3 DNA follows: TGTGCCAGCAGCCACGGGACAGCGAACACCGGGGAGCTGTTTTTT.

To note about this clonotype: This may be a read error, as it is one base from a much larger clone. Here the CDR3 DNA reads TGCGCCAGCTGCAATACCCGGGACTCTGAAGCTTTCTTT. Translating it yields CASCNTRDSEAFF. The chain uses TRBV5-1 and TRBJ1-1; a weak D match, TRBD1 (5 bases). V lost 7 bases to trimming and J lost 6 bases, with 16 bases between them. CDR1 and CDR2 from the germline V gene are SGHRS and YFSETQ. The CDR3 contains 13 residues.

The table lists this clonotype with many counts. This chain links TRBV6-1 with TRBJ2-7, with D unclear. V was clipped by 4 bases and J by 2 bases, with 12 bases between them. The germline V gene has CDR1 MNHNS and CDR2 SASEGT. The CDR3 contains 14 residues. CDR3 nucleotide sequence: TGTGCCAGCAGTGCTCTCGGGCTTACCTACGAGCAGTACTTC. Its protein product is CASSALGLTYEQYF.

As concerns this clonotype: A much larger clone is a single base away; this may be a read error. CDR3 sequence: CASSFLQGSPMSYTF. The CDR3 region has the DNA TGTGCCAGCAGCTTTCTCCAGGGTAGCCCCATGAGCTACACCTTC. The genes are TRBV3-1 and TRBJ1-2, with a tentative D call TRBD1 (5 bases). The V and J ends lost 5 bases and 9 bases respectively, with 22 bases between them. Germline-derived CDR1 and CDR2 are LGHDT and YNNKEL (reference sequence). The CDR3 length is 15 residues.

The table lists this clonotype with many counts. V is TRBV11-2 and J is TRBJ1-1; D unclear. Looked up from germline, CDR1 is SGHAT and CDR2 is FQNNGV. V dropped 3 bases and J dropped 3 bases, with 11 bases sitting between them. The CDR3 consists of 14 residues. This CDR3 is CASSFPGGDTEAFF. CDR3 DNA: TGTGCCAGCAGCTTCCCGGGTGGGGACACTGAAGCTTTCTTT.

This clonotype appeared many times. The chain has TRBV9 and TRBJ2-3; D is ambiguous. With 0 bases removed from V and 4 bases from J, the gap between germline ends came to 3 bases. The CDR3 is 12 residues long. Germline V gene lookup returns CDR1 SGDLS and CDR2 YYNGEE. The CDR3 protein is CASSVEADTQYF. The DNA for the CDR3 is TGTGCCAGCAGCGTAGAGGCAGATACGCAGTATTTT.

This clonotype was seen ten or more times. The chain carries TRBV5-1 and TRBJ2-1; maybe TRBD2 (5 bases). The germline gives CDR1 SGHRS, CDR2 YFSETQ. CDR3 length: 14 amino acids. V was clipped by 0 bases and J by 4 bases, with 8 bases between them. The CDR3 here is CASSLGTGYNEQFF. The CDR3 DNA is TGCGCCAGCAGCTTGGGTACGGGGTACAATGAGCAGTTCTTC. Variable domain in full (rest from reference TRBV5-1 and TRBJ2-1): KAGVTQTPRYLIKTRGQQVTLSCSPISGHRSVSWYQQTPGQGLQFLFEYFSETQRNKGNFPGRFSGRQFSNSRSEMNVSTLELGDSALYLCASSLGTGYNEQFFGPGTRLTVL.

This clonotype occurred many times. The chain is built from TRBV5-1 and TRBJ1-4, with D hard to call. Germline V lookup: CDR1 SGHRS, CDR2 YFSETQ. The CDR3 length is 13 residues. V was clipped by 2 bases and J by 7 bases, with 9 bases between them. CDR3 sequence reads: CASSLQPGEKLFF. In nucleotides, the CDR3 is TGCGCCAGCAGCTTACAGCCAGGTGAAAAACTGTTTTTT.

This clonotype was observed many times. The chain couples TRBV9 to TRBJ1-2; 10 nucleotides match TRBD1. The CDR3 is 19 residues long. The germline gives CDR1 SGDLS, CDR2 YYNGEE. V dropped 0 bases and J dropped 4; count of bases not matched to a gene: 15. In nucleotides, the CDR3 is TGTGCCAGCAGCGTAGGCCCCAGCGGGTGGGGACAGGGGTCCTATGGCTACACCTTC. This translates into CASSVGPSGWGQGSYGYTF.

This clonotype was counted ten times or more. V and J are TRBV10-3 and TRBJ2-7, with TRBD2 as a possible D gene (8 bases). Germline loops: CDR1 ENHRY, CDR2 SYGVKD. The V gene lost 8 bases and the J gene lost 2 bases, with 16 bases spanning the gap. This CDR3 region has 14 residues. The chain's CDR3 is CAIAVAGTAYEQYF. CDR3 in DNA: TGTGCCATCGCGGTAGCGGGGACAGCCTACGAGCAGTACTTC.

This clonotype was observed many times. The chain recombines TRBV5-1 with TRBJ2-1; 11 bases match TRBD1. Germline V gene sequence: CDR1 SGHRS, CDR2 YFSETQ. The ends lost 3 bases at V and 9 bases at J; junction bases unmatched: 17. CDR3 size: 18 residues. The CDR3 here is CASSSTFGGGTGGGEQFF. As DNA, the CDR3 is TGCGCCAGCAGCTCAACCTTCGGAGGTGGGACAGGGGGGGGTGAGCAGTTCTTC.

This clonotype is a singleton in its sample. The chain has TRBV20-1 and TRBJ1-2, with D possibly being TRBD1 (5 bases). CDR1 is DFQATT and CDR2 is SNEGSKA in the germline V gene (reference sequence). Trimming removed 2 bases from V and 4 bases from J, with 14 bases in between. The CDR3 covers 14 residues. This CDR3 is CSARIWGTRYGYTF. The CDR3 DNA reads TGCAGTGCTAGAATCTGGGGCACGCGCTATGGCTACACCTTC.

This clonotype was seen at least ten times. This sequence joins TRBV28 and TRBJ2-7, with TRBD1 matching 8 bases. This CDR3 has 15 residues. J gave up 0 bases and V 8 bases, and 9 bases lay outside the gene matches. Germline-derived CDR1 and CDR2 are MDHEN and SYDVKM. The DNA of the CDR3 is TGTGCCAGCTCCGGGACAGGACGAAGCTCCTACGAGCAGTACTTC. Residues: CASSGTGRSSYEQYF.

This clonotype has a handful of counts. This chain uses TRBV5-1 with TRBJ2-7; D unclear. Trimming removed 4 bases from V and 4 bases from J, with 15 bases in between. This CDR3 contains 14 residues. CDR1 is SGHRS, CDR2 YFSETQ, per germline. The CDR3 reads CASSVDEGRYEQYF. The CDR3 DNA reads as TGCGCCAGCAGCGTGGACGAAGGACGATACGAGCAGTACTTC. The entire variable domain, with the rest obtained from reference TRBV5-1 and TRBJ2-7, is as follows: KAGVTQTPRYLIKTRGQQVTLSCSPISGHRSVSWYQQTPGQGLQFLFEYFSETQRNKGNFPGRFSGRQFSNSRSEMNVSTLELGDSALYLCASSVDEGRYEQYFGPGTRLTVT.

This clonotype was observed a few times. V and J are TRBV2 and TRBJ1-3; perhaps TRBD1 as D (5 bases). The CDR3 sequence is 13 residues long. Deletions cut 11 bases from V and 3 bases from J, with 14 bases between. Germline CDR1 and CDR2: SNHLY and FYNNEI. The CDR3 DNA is TGTGCCGGGGGACGGACACATGGAAACACCATATATTTT. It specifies CAGGRTHGNTIYF. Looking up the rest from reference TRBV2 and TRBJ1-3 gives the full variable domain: EPEVTQTPSHQVTQMGQEVILRCVPISNHLYFYWYRQILGQKVEFLVSFYNNEISEKSEIFDDQFSVERPDGSNFTLKIRSTKLEDSAMYFCAGGRTHGNTIYFGEGSWLTVV.

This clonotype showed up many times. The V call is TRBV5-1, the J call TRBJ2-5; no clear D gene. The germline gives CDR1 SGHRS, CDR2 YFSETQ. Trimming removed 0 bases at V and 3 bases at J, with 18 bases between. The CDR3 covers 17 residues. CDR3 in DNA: TGCGCCAGCAGCTTGGATACATCTTCGGCAGCCAAAGAGACCCAGTACTTC. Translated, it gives CASSLDTSSAAKETQYF.

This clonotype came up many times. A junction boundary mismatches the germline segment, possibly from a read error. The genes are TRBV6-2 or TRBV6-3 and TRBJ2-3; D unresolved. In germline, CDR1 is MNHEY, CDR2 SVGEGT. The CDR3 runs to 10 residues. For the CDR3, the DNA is TGTGCCAGCAGTGACTCTAAGCAGTATTTT. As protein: CASSDSKQYF.

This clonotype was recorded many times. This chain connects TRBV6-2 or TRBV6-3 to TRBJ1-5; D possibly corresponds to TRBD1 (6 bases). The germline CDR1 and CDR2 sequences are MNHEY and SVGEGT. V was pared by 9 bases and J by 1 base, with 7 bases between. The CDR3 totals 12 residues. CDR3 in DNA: TGTGCCAGAGGGGGAAGCAATCAGCCCCAGCATTTT. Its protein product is CARGGSNQPQHF.

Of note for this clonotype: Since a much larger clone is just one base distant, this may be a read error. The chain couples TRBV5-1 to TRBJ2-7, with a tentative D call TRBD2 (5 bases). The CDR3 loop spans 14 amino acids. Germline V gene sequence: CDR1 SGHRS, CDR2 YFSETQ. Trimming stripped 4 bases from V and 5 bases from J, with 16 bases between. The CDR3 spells CASSPHAPRDEQYF. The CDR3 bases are TGCGCCAGCAGCCCCCACGCCCCGCGGGACGAGCAGTACTTC.